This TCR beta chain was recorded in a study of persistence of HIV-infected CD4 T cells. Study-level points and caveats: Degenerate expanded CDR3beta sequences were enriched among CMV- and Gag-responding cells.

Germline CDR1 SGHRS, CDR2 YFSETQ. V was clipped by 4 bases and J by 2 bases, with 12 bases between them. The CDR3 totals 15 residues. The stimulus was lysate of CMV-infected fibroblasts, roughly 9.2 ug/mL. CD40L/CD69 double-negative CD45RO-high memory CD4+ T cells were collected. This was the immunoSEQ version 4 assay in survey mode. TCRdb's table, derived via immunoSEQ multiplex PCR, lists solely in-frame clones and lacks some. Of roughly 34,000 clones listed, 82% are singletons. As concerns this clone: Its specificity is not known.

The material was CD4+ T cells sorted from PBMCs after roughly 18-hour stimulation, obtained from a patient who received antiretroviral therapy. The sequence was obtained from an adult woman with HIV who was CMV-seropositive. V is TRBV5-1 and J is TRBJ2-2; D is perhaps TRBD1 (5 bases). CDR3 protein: CASSTPTVNTGELFF. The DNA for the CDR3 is TGCGCCAGCAGCACCCCGACAGTTAACACCGGGGAGCTGTTTTTT.